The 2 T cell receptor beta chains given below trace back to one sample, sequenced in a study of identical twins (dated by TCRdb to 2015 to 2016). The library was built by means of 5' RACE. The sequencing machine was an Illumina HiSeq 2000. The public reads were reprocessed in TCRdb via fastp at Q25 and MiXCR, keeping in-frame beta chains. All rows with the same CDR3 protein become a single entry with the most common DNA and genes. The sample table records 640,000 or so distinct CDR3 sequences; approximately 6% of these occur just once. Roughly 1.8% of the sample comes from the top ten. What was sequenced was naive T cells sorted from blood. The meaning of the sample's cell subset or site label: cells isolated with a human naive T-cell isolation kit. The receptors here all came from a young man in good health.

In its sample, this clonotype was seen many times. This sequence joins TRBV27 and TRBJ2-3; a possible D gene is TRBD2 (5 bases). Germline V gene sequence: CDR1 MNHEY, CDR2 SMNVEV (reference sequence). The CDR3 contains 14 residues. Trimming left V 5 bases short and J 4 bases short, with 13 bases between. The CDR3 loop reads CASSPAEGPDTQYF. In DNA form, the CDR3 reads TGTGCCAGCAGTCCGGCCGAGGGTCCAGATACGCAGTATTTT.

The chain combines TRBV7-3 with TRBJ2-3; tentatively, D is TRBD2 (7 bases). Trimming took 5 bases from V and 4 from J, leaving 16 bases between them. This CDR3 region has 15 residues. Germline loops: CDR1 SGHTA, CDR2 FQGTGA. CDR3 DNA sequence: TGTGCCAGCAGCCAGGGGACTACAGCCGCAGATACGCAGTATTTT. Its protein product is CASSQGTTAADTQYF. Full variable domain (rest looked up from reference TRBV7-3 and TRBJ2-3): GAGVSQTPSNKVTEKGKYVELRCDPISGHTALYWYRQSLGQGPEFLIYFQGTGAADDSGLPNDRFFAVRPEGSVSTLKIQRTERGDSAVYLCASSQGTTAADTQYFGPGTRLTVL.